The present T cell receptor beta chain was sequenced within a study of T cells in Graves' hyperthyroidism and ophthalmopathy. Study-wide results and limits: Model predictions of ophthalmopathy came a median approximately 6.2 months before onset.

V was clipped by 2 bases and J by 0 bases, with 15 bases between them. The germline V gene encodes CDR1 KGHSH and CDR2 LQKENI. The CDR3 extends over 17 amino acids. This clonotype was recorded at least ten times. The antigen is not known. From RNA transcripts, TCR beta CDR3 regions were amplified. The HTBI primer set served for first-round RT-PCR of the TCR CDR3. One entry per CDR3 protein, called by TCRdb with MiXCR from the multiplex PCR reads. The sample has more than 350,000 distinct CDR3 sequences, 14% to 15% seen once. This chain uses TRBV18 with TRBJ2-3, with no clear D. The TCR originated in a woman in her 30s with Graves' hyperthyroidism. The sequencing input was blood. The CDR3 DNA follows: TGTGCCAGCTCACCATTCCCCTCAGGCTTGAGCACAGATACGCAGTATTTT. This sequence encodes CASSPFPSGLSTDTQYF.